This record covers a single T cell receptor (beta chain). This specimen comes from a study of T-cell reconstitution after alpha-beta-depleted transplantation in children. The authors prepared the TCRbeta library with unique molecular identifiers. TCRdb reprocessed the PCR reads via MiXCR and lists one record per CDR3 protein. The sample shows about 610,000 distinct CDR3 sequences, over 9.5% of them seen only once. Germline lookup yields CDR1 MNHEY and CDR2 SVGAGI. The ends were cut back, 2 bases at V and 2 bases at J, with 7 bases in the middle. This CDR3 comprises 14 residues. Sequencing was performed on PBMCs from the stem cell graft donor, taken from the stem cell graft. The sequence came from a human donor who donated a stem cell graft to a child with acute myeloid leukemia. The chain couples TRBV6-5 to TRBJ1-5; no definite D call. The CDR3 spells CASSYRAGNQPQHF. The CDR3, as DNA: TGTGCCAGCAGTTACAGGGCTGGCAATCAGCCCCAGCATTTT.